The 7 T cell receptor beta chains reported below all come from one sample, sequenced in a study of T-cell reconstitution after alpha-beta-depleted transplantation in children. Unique molecular identifiers were built into the TCRbeta library. TCRdb re-called the PCR reads through MiXCR, storing one row per CDR3 protein. The repertoire holds more than 400,000 distinct CDR3 sequences, with about 10% as singletons. The material sequenced was PBMCs, mostly from graft donor cells, taken 180 days after TCRalphabeta/CD19-depleted stem cell transplant. These receptors came from a female patient aged 2 to 10 who had a stem cell transplant for aplastic anemia, so the T cells may come from the graft donor.

This clonotype was counted only a few times. The chain has TRBV15 and TRBJ2-1; maybe TRBD1 (5 bases). Germline V lookup: CDR1 LNHNV, CDR2 YYDKDF (reference sequence). Trimming took off 0 bases at V and 4 bases at J, with 16 bases between the two ends. This CDR3 is built from 17 residues. Here the CDR3 reads CATSRDVVGARYNEQFF. The CDR3 DNA is TGTGCCACCAGCAGAGATGTTGTAGGGGCGCGGTACAATGAGCAGTTCTTC.

Only a few counts were recorded for this clonotype. The chain recombines TRBV27 with TRBJ2-6, with TRBD1 matching over 8 bases. Trimming took 4 bases from V and 0 from J; bases not matched to a gene: 17. The germline V gene has CDR1 MNHEY and CDR2 SMNVEV (reference sequence). CDR3 length: 21 amino acids. The CDR3, as DNA: TGTGCCAGCAGTTCTGTCTTACGGGACAGGTTGTCGGGCTCTGGGGCCAACGTCCTGACTTTC. Amino acid sequence: CASSSVLRDRLSGSGANVLTF.

The rearrangement uses TRBV5-1 and TRBJ2-3, with D hard to call. V lost 3 bases, J lost 3 bases, and 14 bases lay in between. Per the germline V gene, CDR1 is SGHRS and CDR2 is YFSETQ. CDR3 length: 15 residues. Written as DNA, the CDR3 is TGCGCCAGCAGCTGGGCGCATAGTCAGACAGATACGCAGTATTTT. Translated, it gives CASSWAHSQTDTQYF.

The sample holds a few counts of this clonotype. CDR3 region: CSARDRSNSYNSPLHF. The CDR3 nucleotides are TGCAGTGCTAGAGATCGGTCAAACTCCTATAATTCACCCCTCCACTTT. The chain has TRBV20-1 and TRBJ1-6; D is unclear. Trimming left V 0 bases short and J 0 bases short, with 9 bases between. This CDR3 spans 16 amino acids. Germline-derived CDR1 and CDR2 are DFQATT and SNEGSKA (reference sequence).

As to this clonotype: Just one base apart from a much larger clone, this may be a read error. The genes are TRBV7-7 and TRBJ2-3; D not resolved. The CDR3 spans 14 residues. The germline CDR1 and CDR2 sequences are SSHAT and FNYEAQ (reference sequence). In nucleotides, the CDR3 is TGTGCCAGCAGCTTAGTTCCGACCTCAGATACGCGGTATTTT. Amino acids: CASSLVPTSDTRYF.

In its sample, this clonotype was seen many times. The genes are TRBV7-7 and TRBJ2-5, with D possibly being TRBD2 (6 bases). CDR1 is SSHAT and CDR2 is FNYEAQ in the germline V gene (reference sequence). This CDR3 contains 12 residues. Trimming removed 10 bases from V and 5 bases from J, with 14 bases in between. The CDR3 sequence is CATSASVETQYF. CDR3 in DNA: TGTGCCACGTCGGCTAGCGTTGAGACCCAGTACTTC.

V is TRBV27 and J is TRBJ2-2; 9 bases align to TRBD1. CDR1 and CDR2 from the germline V gene are MNHEY and SMNVEV (reference sequence). Unmatched junction bases numbered 2, after V lost 3 bases and J lost 6 bases. The CDR3 consists of 14 residues. Written as DNA, the CDR3 is TGTGCCAGCAGTTTTACAGGGGGCCCCGGGGAGCTGTTTTTT. Its translation is CASSFTGGPGELFF.